This T cell receptor (beta chain) was obtained from a study of Ad26.COV2.S vaccination and SARS-CoV-2 variants. Study-wide findings and caveats: With respect to non-spike TCR breadth, vaccine and placebo recipients were similar.

Treatment here: 19 received Ad26.COV2.S at low or high dose, single or two shots; several received placebo; per-sample allocation not given. Sampling occurred on day 63 after the first vaccine or placebo injection. Ad26 vector vaccine expressed Wuhan-strain SARS-CoV-2 spike. Here immunoSEQ multiplex PCR was the method, and the copy in TCRdb shows in-frame clones only, minus some. The table includes around 450,000 clones, more than 75% detected once. CDR1 is SGHVS and CDR2 is FQNEAQ in the germline V gene. V lost 2 bases and J 4 bases, leaving 12 bases between the germline ends. The CDR3 spans 14 residues. As for this clone: As yet, its antigen is unknown.

Source: peripheral blood, taken in a trial of Ad26.COV2.S vaccine versus placebo. The chain uses TRBV7-8 and TRBJ2-7; possibly TRBD1 or TRBD2 for D (6 bases each). The receptor's source is a person aged 18 to 65 who received the Ad26.COV2.S COVID-19 vaccine or a placebo. CDR3 DNA sequence: TGTGCCAGCAGCTTAAGAGGGGGAGGATACGAGCAGTACTTC. This codes for CASSLRGGGYEQYF.